Listed here are 2 T cell receptor beta chains from one sample, sequenced in a study of vaccination and CD4 T cells after COVID-19. Treatment specified: approximately 10-day PBMC culture with coronavirus spike peptide pools or control peptides (ViraFEST assay). Cultured CD4+ T-cell DNA underwent Oncomine TCR Beta short-read sequencing. Via MiXCR, TCRdb re-called the PCR reads, giving one row per CDR3 protein. In the table there are 10,000 to 12,000 distinct CDR3 sequences, under 70% of which are singletons. These receptors have no known antigen. The sample comprised CD4+ T cells from blood, cultured in vitro. These receptors all stem from a human donor who had recovered from COVID-19.

This clonotype was seen a few times. The chain joins TRBV6-1 to TRBJ2-2; D gene unclear. Trimming stripped 7 bases from V and 0 bases from J, with 9 bases between. The CDR3 runs 14 residues. Germline-derived CDR1 and CDR2 are MNHNS and SASEGT. The CDR3 DNA is TGTGCCAGCACACGGACCGCGAACACCGGGGAGCTGTTTTTT. Its protein product is CASTRTANTGELFF.

The chain is built from TRBV5-1 and TRBJ2-7; 11 positions match TRBD2. J lost 2 bases, V lost 1 base, and 2 bases had no gene match. Germline assignment: CDR1 SGHRS and CDR2 YFSETQ. The CDR3 runs 15 residues. CDR3 bases: TGCGCCAGCAGCTTGACTAGCGGGAGCCCCTACGAGCAGTACTTC. Its protein is CASSLTSGSPYEQYF.